This T cell receptor (beta chain) was recovered during a study of T-cell memory formation after mild COVID-19. Remarks on this clonotype: Its matching antigen is unknown.

Study results and caveats: Some clones that responded were present in memory (sampled pre-infection), which suggests cross-reactive memory joined.

A single record per CDR3 protein comes from TCRdb applying MiXCR to the 5' RACE reads. The sample has roughly 410,000 distinct CDR3 sequences, approximately 25% seen once. The clonotype originates from an adult woman who had mild COVID-19 (a few samples of this study predate the infection). Cell type and time point are not known. Sequenced material: PBMCs or a T cell subset sorted from them (not recorded which).

Here the CDR3 DNA reads TGCAGTGCTCTTAGCGGGAGTGGAATATACGAGCAGTACTTC. This gives the protein CSALSGSGIYEQYF. The genes are TRBV20-1 and TRBJ2-7; TRBD2 matches at 9 bases. The CDR3 spans 14 residues. With V trimmed by 5 bases and J by 4 bases, 9 bases remained unmatched. Germline V gene data show CDR1 as DFQATT and CDR2 as SNEGSKA (reference sequence).